The following is a T cell receptor (beta chain) sequence with its context. What it recognizes is unknown. The entry originates in a study of shared clonotypes between healthy human individuals. Study summary: Contributing individuals were two females and a few males aged 18 to 49. Study-wide findings and caveats: Rarefaction exposed incomplete sorted-subset sequencing despite large depth. Non-shared clonotypes showed lower generation probabilities than clonotypes common to all four donors.

When replicate PCRs were run on sorted subsets, they used 150 to 250 ng DNA, about 31,000 T cell genomes. Using immunoSEQ multiplex PCR, the repertoire was profiled, and TCRdb retains in-frame clones only, with some absent. Of some 2 million clones in the sample, just under 95% were seen once. Positive CCR7 selection of CD45RO-negative cells yielded the naive CD8 cells, and terminally differentiated effector memory CD45RA+ cells were excluded. This receptor was taken from a man aged 18 to 30 in good health. Sequenced input: naive CD8+ T cells sorted from blood.

The CDR3 sequence: CASSTGLVSYEQYF. Here the CDR3 DNA reads TGTGCCAGCAGCACAGGGCTCGTCTCCTACGAGCAGTACTTC. The rearrangement joins TRBV7-6 to TRBJ2-7; maybe TRBD1 (6 bases). CDR1 is SGHVS, CDR2 FNYEAQ, per germline. The CDR3 extends over 14 amino acids. The V end was cut by 5 bases, the J end by 0 bases, with 11 bases between.